This section outlines one TCR beta chain sequence together with its context. The antigen is undetermined. Assay used: immunoSEQ multiplex PCR; TCRdb lists only in-frame clones, some missing. The sample has around 30,000 clones, roughly 74% seen once. Expansion of antigen-specific CD4+ T cells with viral peptide pools was carried out by the ViraFEST assay before sequencing. Cultured cells yielded isolated CD4+ T cells after around 10 days. Vaccine administered to participants consisted of two doses of either BNT162b2 or mRNA-1273. Vaccine recipients had no previous SARS-CoV-2 infection; their nucleocapsid antibodies were negative. Each culture had half its medium swapped for IL-2 medium on days 3 and 7. This entry is derived from a study of vaccination effects on CD4 cells after COVID-19. Study conclusions and caveats: Early timepoints after infection were absent, and convalescent patients were few in the study. At late timepoints after vaccination, vaccine- and infection-induced clones shrank markedly.

Trimming took off 4 bases at V and 4 bases at J, with 11 bases between the two ends. Per germline, CDR1 ENHRY and CDR2 SYGVKD. The CDR3 contains 15 residues. The receptor's source is a human donor who received a COVID-19 vaccine. This chain links TRBV10-3 with TRBJ2-6, with D perhaps TRBD1 (5 bases). The starting material was CD4+ T cells from PBMCs cultured with HCoV-NL63 spike peptides, obtained after COVID-19 vaccination. CDR3 nucleotides: TGTGCCATCAGTGTCTCAGGGTCCGGGGCCAACGTCCTGACTTTC. This translates into CAISVSGSGANVLTF.